The rows below give T cell receptor beta chains drawn from one sample of a study of tumor-infiltrating lymphocytes in glioblastoma multiforme. Via MiXCR, TCRdb re-called the multiplex PCR reads, giving one row per CDR3 protein. The sample records fewer than 15,000 distinct CDR3 sequences, around 66% being singletons. The source material was brain tumor tissue. Source of these receptors: a male donor with glioblastoma. CDR3s include the opening cysteine and the closing phenylalanine or tryptophan. Fields, in order: D gene, clone size, CDR3 length, J gene, V gene, CDR3 protein, CDR3 DNA. D genes are given only for firm matches. A row's size may be missing; if present it is once, few, many or a size class.

d_call: .
clone_size: many
cdr3_length: 15
j_call: TRBJ2-1
v_call: TRBV20-1
cdr3_aa: CSAGARRIGSDEQFF
cdr3_nt: TGCAGTGCGGGGGCTCGGAGGATAGGGTCGGATGAGCAGTTCTTC

d_call: .
clone_size: .
cdr3_length: 15
j_call: TRBJ2-7
v_call: TRBV5-6
cdr3_aa: CASGTRTGDPYEQYF
cdr3_nt: TGTGCCAGCGGCACCAGGACGGGGGATCCCTACGAGCAGTACTTC

d_call: .
clone_size: many
cdr3_length: 15
j_call: TRBJ2-5
v_call: TRBV28
cdr3_aa: CASSPIDRLQETQYF
cdr3_nt: TGTGCCAGCAGCCCAATCGACAGGTTACAAGAGACCCAGTACTTC

d_call: .
clone_size: medium-sized
cdr3_length: 13
j_call: TRBJ1-1
v_call: TRBV29-1
cdr3_aa: CSVGQTLNTEAFF
cdr3_nt: TGCAGCGTTGGACAGACCCTGAACACTGAAGCTTTCTTT

d_call: TRBD2
clone_size: large
cdr3_length: 16
j_call: TRBJ2-5
v_call: TRBV20-1
cdr3_aa: CSARGTSGTARETQYF
cdr3_nt: TGCAGTGCTAGAGGGACTAGCGGGACAGCAAGAGAGACCCAGTACTTC

d_call: .
clone_size: .
cdr3_length: 14
j_call: TRBJ2-7
v_call: TRBV11-2
cdr3_aa: CASSLSSQSYEQYF
cdr3_nt: TGTGCCAGCAGCTTATCGTCGCAGTCCTACGAGCAGTACTTC

d_call: .
clone_size: .
cdr3_length: 13
j_call: TRBJ2-5
v_call: TRBV6-1
cdr3_aa: CASSTNLQETQYF
cdr3_nt: TGTGCCAGCAGTACAAACTTGCAAGAGACCCAGTACTTT

d_call: .
clone_size: .
cdr3_length: 14
j_call: TRBJ2-1
v_call: TRBV20-1
cdr3_aa: CRAGDEAGLYGQFF
cdr3_nt: TGCAGAGCTGGAGATGAGGCAGGGCTGTATGGGCAGTTCTTC

d_call: TRBD1
clone_size: once
cdr3_length: 15
j_call: TRBJ2-2
v_call: TRBV4-2
cdr3_aa: CASSPPGQKTGELFF
cdr3_nt: TGTGCCAGCAGCCCTCCGGGACAGAAAACCGGGGAGCTGTTTTTT

d_call: .
clone_size: .
cdr3_length: 13
j_call: TRBJ2-7
v_call: TRBV5-4
cdr3_aa: CASSFSNTYEQYF
cdr3_nt: TGTGCCAGCAGCTTCTCCAACACCTACGAGCAGTACTTT

d_call: .
clone_size: medium-sized
cdr3_length: 15
j_call: TRBJ2-3
v_call: TRBV6-5
cdr3_aa: CASSVQTSRTDTQYF
cdr3_nt: TGTGCCAGCAGCGTCCAGACCTCCAGGACAGATACGCAGTATTTT

d_call: .
clone_size: .
cdr3_length: 12
j_call: TRBJ2-1
v_call: TRBV11-2
cdr3_aa: CASSYMGNEQFF
cdr3_nt: TGTGCCAGCAGCTATATGGGGAATGAGCAGTTCTTC

d_call: TRBD1
clone_size: .
cdr3_length: 14
j_call: TRBJ2-1
v_call: TRBV6-5
cdr3_aa: CASRKGGPHNEQFF
cdr3_nt: TGTGCCAGCAGGAAAGGGGGCCCACACAATGAGCAGTTCTTC

d_call: .
clone_size: .
cdr3_length: 13
j_call: TRBJ1-6
v_call: TRBV11-3
cdr3_aa: CASGPGGNSPLHF
cdr3_nt: TGTGCCAGCGGCCCTGGGGGTAATTCACCCCTCCACTTT

d_call: TRBD1
clone_size: .
cdr3_length: 16
j_call: TRBJ2-1
v_call: TRBV6-1
cdr3_aa: CASSELDRGPYKEQFF
cdr3_nt: TGTGCCTCCAGTGAACTGGACAGGGGCCCTTACAAAGAGCAGTTCTTC

d_call: .
clone_size: once
cdr3_length: 14
j_call: TRBJ1-2
v_call: TRBV20-1
cdr3_aa: CSAQDLFGLHGYIF
cdr3_nt: TGCAGTGCGCAAGACCTCTTTGGACTACATGGCTACATCTTC

d_call: .
clone_size: few
cdr3_length: 14
j_call: TRBJ2-7
v_call: TRBV29-1
cdr3_aa: CSVNGTRGFYEQYF
cdr3_nt: TGCAGCGTGAATGGGACTCGCGGATTCTACGAGCAGTACTTC

d_call: .
clone_size: .
cdr3_length: 15
j_call: TRBJ2-3
v_call: TRBV11-2
cdr3_aa: CASSLWSEETDTQYF
cdr3_nt: TGTGCCAGCAGCTTATGGTCTGAGGAAACAGATACGCAGTATTTT

d_call: .
clone_size: once
cdr3_length: 11
j_call: TRBJ2-7
v_call: TRBV10-2
cdr3_aa: CASQSAYEQYF
cdr3_nt: TGCGCCAGCCAGTCAGCCTACGAGCAGTACTTC

d_call: TRBD2
clone_size: medium-sized
cdr3_length: 15
j_call: TRBJ2-5
v_call: TRBV10-3
cdr3_aa: CATCRDGRRQETQYF
cdr3_nt: TGTGCCACCTGTCGAGACGGGAGGCGCCAAGAGACCCAGTACTTC

d_call: TRBD2
clone_size: .
cdr3_length: 16
j_call: TRBJ2-3
v_call: TRBV20-1
cdr3_aa: CSATPTSGCVSYTQYF
cdr3_nt: TGCAGTGCTACTCCGACTAGCGGGTGCGTATCATATACGCAGTATTTT

d_call: .
clone_size: .
cdr3_length: 15
j_call: TRBJ1-6
v_call: TRBV4-1
cdr3_aa: CASSQEPQGGSPLHF
cdr3_nt: TGCGCCAGCAGCCAAGAGCCCCAGGGCGGTTCACCCCTCCACTTT

d_call: TRBD2
clone_size: .
cdr3_length: 15
j_call: TRBJ2-1
v_call: TRBV11-2
cdr3_aa: CANSLGLAGESEQFF
cdr3_nt: TGTGCTAACAGCTTGGGATTAGCGGGAGAAAGTGAGCAGTTCTTC

d_call: .
clone_size: .
cdr3_length: 14
j_call: TRBJ2-4
v_call: TRBV28
cdr3_aa: CASSPVQVGNIQYF
cdr3_nt: TGTGCCAGCAGTCCCGTACAGGTGGGGAACATTCAGTACTTC

d_call: .
clone_size: .
cdr3_length: 14
j_call: TRBJ1-2
v_call: TRBV5-4
cdr3_aa: CAISTPTQGYGYTF
cdr3_nt: TGTGCCATCAGCACCCCTACCCAGGGATATGGCTACACCTTC

d_call: .
clone_size: .
cdr3_length: 13
j_call: TRBJ2-1
v_call: TRBV6-1
cdr3_aa: CASSRISYNEQFF
cdr3_nt: TGTGCCAGCAGTCGGATCTCCTACAATGAGCAGTTCTTC

d_call: .
clone_size: .
cdr3_length: 13
j_call: TRBJ1-5
v_call: TRBV10-2
cdr3_aa: CASSAFSNQPQHF
cdr3_nt: TGCGCCAGCAGTGCTTTTAGCAATCAGCCCCAGCATTTT

d_call: .
clone_size: .
cdr3_length: 13
j_call: TRBJ2-3
v_call: TRBV11-2
cdr3_aa: CASRSPGSDTQYF
cdr3_nt: TGTGCCAGCAGGTCCCCGGGATCAGATACGCAGTATTTT

d_call: TRBD2
clone_size: .
cdr3_length: 18
j_call: TRBJ2-6
v_call: TRBV29-1
cdr3_aa: CSVEVRGARGSGANVLTF
cdr3_nt: TGCAGCGTTGAAGTGCGGGGGGCGCGTGGCTCTGGGGCCAACGTCCTGACCTTC

d_call: .
clone_size: .
cdr3_length: 17
j_call: TRBJ1-6
v_call: TRBV29-1
cdr3_aa: CSAGGQGRGELNSPLHF
cdr3_nt: TGCAGCGCCGGGGGGCAGGGAAGGGGGGAATTGAATTCACCCCTCCACTTT

d_call: TRBD2
clone_size: .
cdr3_length: 19
j_call: TRBJ2-6
v_call: TRBV12-3/TRBV12-4
cdr3_aa: CASSHSGSGKTSGANVLTF
cdr3_nt: TGTGCCAGCAGTCACTCGGGCAGCGGGAAGACCTCTGGGGCCAACGTCCTGACTTTT